This T cell receptor (beta chain) was sequenced during a study of blood T cell repertoires in COVID-19. Looking at the study overall: The United States, Italy and Spain were the sources of the acute and convalescent COVID-19 samples.

V gave up 4 bases and J gave up 5 bases; unmatched junction bases: 12. This CDR3 contains 16 residues. Germline assignment: CDR1 SGHRS and CDR2 YFSETQ. Produced via immunoSEQ multiplex PCR; TCRdb's table is partial and in-frame only. This sample has under 350,000 clones, with 90% found just once. This clonotype originated in a woman younger than 45 with COVID-19, enrolled during active disease. This chain joins TRBV5-1 and TRBJ2-5; 9 bases line up with TRBD2. The sequencing sample was made of peripheral blood. The CDR3: CASSVGVAGVRETQYF. CDR3 nucleotides: TGCGCCAGCAGCGTGGGAGTAGCGGGAGTGAGGGAGACCCAGTACTTC.